These 25 T cell receptor beta chains originate from one sample sequenced in a study of shared T cell receptors in the human thymus. Assay: immunoSEQ multiplex PCR; the TCRdb copy retains only in-frame clones and omits some. The profile shows more than 550,000 clones, 70% to 90% of them singletons. The sample was also reused in another study, on human thymus T cells.

Sequenced input: thymocytes. The receptor set was obtained from a girl under two years old with a congenital heart defect.

This clone has a handful of counts. The chain has TRBV10-3 and TRBJ2-7; 8 bases line up with TRBD1. Germline lookup yields CDR1 ENHRY and CDR2 SYGVKD. The CDR3 consists of 22 residues. The V gene end was trimmed by 6 bases and the J gene end by 4 bases; junction bases not matched to a gene: 32. The CDR3 sequence: CAISVGAPDRGEVYSDQYEQYF. Here the CDR3 DNA reads TGTGCCATCAGCGTTGGAGCCCCCGACAGGGGCGAAGTTTATTCGGATCAATACGAGCAGTACTTC.

This clone came up once. The chain is built from TRBV11-3 and TRBJ1-5; TRBD1 matches at 9 bases. J lost 2 bases, V lost 1 base, and 6 bases had no gene match. CDR1 is SGHNT, CDR2 YENEEA, per germline. The CDR3 extends over 17 amino acids. The CDR3 loop reads CASSLGGTGHRNQPQHF. Written as DNA, the CDR3 is TGTGCCAGCAGCTTAGGGGGGACAGGGCACCGCAATCAGCCCCAGCATTTT.

The chain links TRBV11-2 to TRBJ1-3, with 9 bases fitting TRBD1. CDR1 and CDR2 from the germline V gene are SGHAT and FQNNGV. Unmatched junction bases numbered 4, after V lost 4 bases and J lost 3 bases. This CDR3 is built from 15 residues. Here the CDR3 reads CASSSNRGHGNTIYF. The CDR3 DNA is TGTGCCAGCAGCTCTAACAGGGGGCATGGAAACACCATATATTTT.

This chain links TRBV11-2 with TRBJ1-6; 7 bases line up with TRBD1. This CDR3 contains 19 residues. The trim removed 0 bases at V and 7 bases at J, leaving 15 bases unmatched. Per the germline V gene, CDR1 is SGHAT and CDR2 is FQNNGV. The CDR3, as DNA: TGTGCCAGCAGCTTAGATCATAACCCCCCAGGGGGACCAAATTCACCCCTCCACTTT. Translating gives CASSLDHNPPGGPNSPLHF.

The rearrangement joins TRBV12-5 to TRBJ1-6; 7 positions match TRBD1. This CDR3 has 18 residues. V lost 3 bases and J lost 5; bases outside the gene matches: 13. Germline-derived CDR1 and CDR2 are LGHNT and FRNRAP. CDR3 sequence reads: CASGFNSDRERHNSPLHF. The CDR3 DNA reads as TGTGCTAGTGGTTTCAACTCAGACAGGGAGCGGCATAATTCACCCCTCCACTTT.

The V gene is TRBV5-1, the J gene TRBJ1-3; D is uncertain. Germline CDR1 SGHRS, CDR2 YFSETQ. V lost 4 bases, J lost 1 base, and 6 bases lay in between. CDR3 length: 13 residues. CDR3 sequence reads: CASSRVSGNTIYF. In DNA, the CDR3 is TGCGCCAGCAGCAGAGTTTCTGGAAACACCATATATTTT.

The V and J genes are TRBV11-2 and TRBJ2-4; TRBD1 aligns across 7 bases. The CDR3 contains 15 residues. V was clipped by 5 bases and J by 0 bases; unmatched bases: 4. CDR1 is SGHAT, CDR2 FQNNGV, per germline. CDR3 bases: TGTGCCAGCAGCCCACAGGGGTTAGCCAAAAACATTCAGTACTTC. Translation gives CASSPQGLAKNIQYF.

The chain couples TRBV10-3 to TRBJ1-1; D perhaps matches TRBD1 (6 bases). The V end lost 6 bases, the J end lost 2 bases, and 16 bases lay between the germline ends. CDR1 is ENHRY and CDR2 is SYGVKD in the germline V gene. This CDR3 is built from 15 residues. The CDR3: CAIRPHRELNTEAFF. The CDR3 DNA reads TGTGCCATCAGGCCTCACAGGGAACTAAACACTGAAGCTTTCTTT.

This sequence joins TRBV4-3 and TRBJ2-4; 11 bases fit TRBD1. V gave up 1 base and J gave up 6 bases; unmatched junction bases: 5. The V gene's germline CDR1 is LGHNA and CDR2 YSLEER. The CDR3 sequence is 16 residues long. CDR3 loop: CASSQAPGTGGNIQYF. For the CDR3, the DNA is TGCGCCAGCAGCCAAGCCCCCGGGACAGGGGGAAACATTCAGTACTTC.

This sequence joins TRBV9 and TRBJ1-2; 8 bases agree with TRBD1. This CDR3 region has 16 residues. Losses at the gene ends were 0 bases for V and 7 bases for J; bases not matched to a gene: 11. Germline V lookup: CDR1 SGDLS, CDR2 YYNGEE. In nucleotides, the CDR3 is TGTGCCAGCAGCGTAGAGGGACAGGCTCCATGGGGTGGCTACACCTTC. Amino acid sequence: CASSVEGQAPWGGYTF.

V usage is TRBV4-3 and J usage is TRBJ2-7; TRBD2 might be the D (6 bases). CDR1 and CDR2 from the germline V gene are LGHNA and YSLEER. The CDR3 totals 15 residues. Trimming removed 1 base at V and 4 bases at J, with 14 bases between. The DNA for the CDR3 is TGCGCCAGCAGCCAAGCTCAGGAGGACTATTACGAGCAGTACTTC. Translated: CASSQAQEDYYEQYF.

V usage is TRBV5-1 and J usage is TRBJ1-2; 11 bases line up with TRBD1. Germline trimming cut 0 bases from V and 2 bases from J; bases unmatched to any gene: 3. This CDR3 spans 16 amino acids. The germline CDR1 and CDR2 sequences are SGHRS and YFSETQ. This CDR3 is CASSLAWDRGNYGYTF. The CDR3 coding sequence is TGCGCCAGCAGCTTGGCCTGGGACAGGGGGAACTATGGCTACACCTTC.

This clone was found a few times. Here the CDR3 reads CASSYSPRLAGLTDTQYF. CDR3 sequence (DNA): TGTGCCAGCAGTTACTCACCCCGACTAGCGGGTCTCACAGATACGCAGTATTTT. The chain uses TRBV6-7 and TRBJ2-3; 10 bases map to TRBD2. TRBV6-7 is annotated as an ORF whose role is uncertain. V shed 0 bases and J 2 bases; nucleotides not matched to a gene: 8. This CDR3 contains 18 residues.

This clone appeared a single time. As DNA, the CDR3 is TGCGCCAGCAGTCAATCTTATCCAAACGGGACAATACTTTACGAGCAGTACTTC. It is translated as CASSQSYPNGTILYEQYF. The chain employs TRBV23-1 and TRBJ2-7; perhaps TRBD1 as D (6 bases). TRBV23-1 is an ORF, and what it does is uncertain. Trimming cost V 0 bases and J 4 bases, with 22 bases left between them. This CDR3 is 18 amino acids long.

The chain uses TRBV6-1 and TRBJ2-2; 7 bases match TRBD1. This CDR3 contains 14 residues. V lost 6 bases, J lost 5 bases, and 6 bases stayed unmatched. Germline values: CDR1 MNHNS, CDR2 SASEGT. The CDR3 DNA reads TGTGCCAGCAGGAAATTACAGGGGACCGGGGAGCTGTTTTTT. Translating gives CASRKLQGTGELFF.

V is TRBV5-1 and J is TRBJ1-2; TRBD1 matches 8 bases. The germline V gene encodes CDR1 SGHRS and CDR2 YFSETQ. This CDR3 comprises 19 residues. V lost 0 bases and J lost 7; bases outside the gene matches: 20. The CDR3 bases are TGCGCCAGCAGCTTGGGAATTGGTGGGGACAGGCCTTTACGGAGTGGCTACACCTTC. Translated, it gives CASSLGIGGDRPLRSGYTF.

This chain joins TRBV15 and TRBJ1-4, with no clear D. The V end lost 4 bases, the J end lost 0 bases, and 9 bases lay between the germline ends. The length of the CDR3 is 15 residues. Germline V gene sequence: CDR1 LNHNV, CDR2 YYDKDF (reference sequence). The CDR3 nucleotides read TGTGCCACCAGCATAAAAAGCGCAACTAATGAAAAACTGTTTTTT. Protein: CATSIKSATNEKLFF.

The chain recombines TRBV5-6 with TRBJ2-2, with 8 bases fitting TRBD2. The V segment lost 1 base and the J segment 6 bases; nucleotides outside the gene matches: 8. In germline, CDR1 is SGHDT, CDR2 YYEEEE. The CDR3 has 16 amino acids. Here the CDR3 reads CASSLFWTSKSGELFF. In DNA form, the CDR3 reads TGTGCCAGCAGCTTGTTTTGGACTAGCAAATCCGGGGAGCTGTTTTTT.

The rearrangement uses TRBV5-1 and TRBJ2-1; TRBD2 might be the D (6 bases). Germline CDR1 SGHRS, CDR2 YFSETQ. V was cut by 0 bases and J by 1 base, with 14 bases left in between. This CDR3 comprises 17 residues. The CDR3 bases are TGCGCCAGCAGCTTGGTAGGCGGGGAATGGTCCTACAATGAGCAGTTCTTC. This sequence encodes CASSLVGGEWSYNEQFF.

CDR3 in amino acids: CASSQEEAGNTEAFF. The DNA of the CDR3 is TGTGCCAGCAGCCAAGAGGAGGCAGGGAACACTGAAGCTTTCTTT. The rearrangement joins TRBV4-2 to TRBJ1-1; D is ambiguous. V gave up 0 bases and J gave up 1 base, with 9 bases separating them. This CDR3 is 15 amino acids long. Germline V CDR1 and CDR2: LGHNA, YNFKEQ.

Concerning this clone itself: A read error may produce the germline difference seen at one junction end. Distinct nucleotide sequences in the sample also encode this CDR3. The chain uses TRBV6-6 and TRBJ2-3; a weak D match, TRBD1 (5 bases). The CDR3 has 13 residues. Germline assignment: CDR1 MNHNY and CDR2 SVGAGI (reference sequence). CDR3 sequence (DNA): TGTGCCAGCAGTTACCCACAGGCAGATACACAGTATTTT. Amino acids: CASSYPQADTQYF.

V usage is TRBV28 and J usage is TRBJ1-3; D might be TRBD1 (5 bases). The CDR3 spans 16 residues. V lost 0 bases and J lost 2, with 11 bases in between. CDR1 is MDHEN, CDR2 SYDVKM, per germline. The CDR3 nucleotides read TGTGCCAGCAGTTTATGGGAGGGGTTCGCTGGAAACACCATATATTTT. Amino acid sequence: CASSLWEGFAGNTIYF.

The chain combines TRBV6-1 with TRBJ2-7; weak D call: TRBD2 (6 bases). The CDR3 has 15 residues. Germline assignment: CDR1 MNHNS and CDR2 SASEGT. Trimming took off 1 base at V and 4 bases at J, with 14 bases between the two ends. CDR3 sequence (DNA): TGTGCCAGCAGTGAAGGGAGGGTTGTCCGGTACGAGCAGTACTTC. Amino acids: CASSEGRVVRYEQYF.

This clone was detected only a few times. This chain joins TRBV2 and TRBJ1-1; weak D call: TRBD1 (5 bases). Trimming took off 8 bases at V and 3 bases at J, with 25 bases between the two ends. The V gene's germline CDR1 is SNHLY and CDR2 FYNNEI. CDR3 length: 17 residues. The CDR3 protein is CASLGRARAGSDTEAFF. As DNA, the CDR3 is TGTGCCAGCTTAGGCAGGGCGAGAGCGGGGTCGGACACTGAAGCTTTCTTT.

V and J are TRBV19 and TRBJ2-7; D may be TRBD1 (5 bases). V lost 10 bases, J lost 5 bases, and 21 bases lay in between. Germline V lookup: CDR1 LNHDA, CDR2 SQIVND (reference sequence). This CDR3 is built from 14 residues. The CDR3 spells CANVTGIKGDEQYF. The CDR3 region has the DNA TGTGCCAACGTCACAGGAATTAAAGGCGACGAGCAGTACTTC.